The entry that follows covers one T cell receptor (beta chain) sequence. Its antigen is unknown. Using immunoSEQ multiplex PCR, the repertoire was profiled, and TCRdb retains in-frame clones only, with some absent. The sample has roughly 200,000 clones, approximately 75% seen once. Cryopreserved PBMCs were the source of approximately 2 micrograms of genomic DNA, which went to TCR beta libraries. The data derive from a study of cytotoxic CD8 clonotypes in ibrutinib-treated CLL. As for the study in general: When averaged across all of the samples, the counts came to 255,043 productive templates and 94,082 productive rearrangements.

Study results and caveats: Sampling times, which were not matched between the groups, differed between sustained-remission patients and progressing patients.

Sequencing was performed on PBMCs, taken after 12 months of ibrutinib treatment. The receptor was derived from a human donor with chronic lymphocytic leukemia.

CDR3: CASSMTGNNSPLHF. The CDR3 DNA reads TGTGCCAGCAGTATGACAGGGAATAATTCACCCCTCCACTTT. V and J are TRBV25-1 and TRBJ1-6; 7 nucleotides match TRBD1. The length of the CDR3 is 14 residues. Germline values: CDR1 MGHDK, CDR2 SYGVNS. V gave up 5 bases and J gave up 5 bases; unmatched junction bases: 3.